The next 26 T cell receptor beta chains were all read from a single sample in a study of brain T cells in children with intractable seizures. Sequencing was performed with immunoSEQ multiplex PCR; in TCRdb, only in-frame clones are kept and a portion is missing. The repertoire holds 300,000 to 400,000 clones, 93% seen once, with under 7% in the top ten. Time point reported: blood from clinic visit 5 months post-surgery; TSC patient then seizure free. Sample: peripheral blood, taken less than 6 months after surgery. Receptors were obtained from a boy less than two years old with tuberous sclerosis and intractable seizures.

The V call is TRBV3-1 (or the pseudogene TRBV3-2), the J call TRBJ1-1, with D possibly being TRBD1 (5 bases). V was shortened by 2 bases and J by 7 bases, with 11 bases between the two germline ends. Germline V gives CDR1 LGHDT, CDR2 YNNKEL (reference sequence). The CDR3 has 13 residues. Here the CDR3 DNA reads TGTGCCAGCAGCCAAATGGACGGGGGTGAAGCTTTCTTT. This gives the protein CASSQMDGGEAFF.

Remarks on this clone: Other DNA sequences in the same sample also yield this CDR3. The chain is built from TRBV5-6 and TRBJ2-3; no clear D gene. Trimming removed 3 bases from V and 3 bases from J, with 2 bases in between. Germline lookup yields CDR1 SGHDT and CDR2 YYEEEE. The CDR3 is made up of 11 amino acids. The CDR3 DNA reads TGTGCCAGCAGCTCAACAGATACGCAGTATTTT. Translation: CASSSTDTQYF.

The chain combines TRBV11-3 with TRBJ2-1; 9 bases fit TRBD2. Germline loops: CDR1 SGHNT, CDR2 YENEEA. The CDR3 covers 17 residues. Trimming took 4 bases from V and 9 from J; bases not matched to a gene: 16. The CDR3 DNA follows: TGTGCCAGCAGCTCTAACTGGGCGGGAGGGCCTCAGGTTGAGCAGTTCTTC. Translation gives CASSSNWAGGPQVEQFF. Using reference TRBV11-3 and TRBJ2-1 for the parts outside the CDR3, the full variable domain is EAGVVQSPRYKIIEKKQPVAFWCNPISGHNTLYWYLQNLGQGPELLIRYENEEAVDDSQLPKDRFSAERLKGVDSTLKIQPAELGDSAVYLCASSSNWAGGPQVEQFFGPGTRLTVL.

This clone came up a few times. This sequence joins TRBV29-1 and TRBJ2-7, with TRBD2 as a possible D gene (5 bases). Trimming cost V 4 bases and J 0 bases, with 10 bases left between them. The CDR3 is made up of 13 amino acids. Germline values: CDR1 SQVTM, CDR2 ANQGSEA. The CDR3 loop is CSVALALSYEQYF. CDR3 bases: TGCAGCGTTGCCCTAGCCCTCTCCTACGAGCAGTACTTC.

The J gene is TRBJ2-1, the V gene TRBV15; D remains unclear. V shed 6 bases and J shed 8 bases, with 8 bases lying between them. The CDR3 runs 11 residues. The germline gives CDR1 LNHNV, CDR2 YYDKDF (reference sequence). CDR3 DNA sequence: TGTGCCACCAGTAACGCCGATGAGCAGTTCTTC. It yields the protein CATSNADEQFF.

This clone was counted a single time. This rearrangement joins TRBV24-1 to TRBJ2-3; D gene ambiguous. Trimming left V 5 bases short and J 1 base short, with 9 bases between. Germline V lookup: CDR1 KGHDR, CDR2 SFDVKD. The CDR3 length is 14 residues. CDR3 residues: CATSGRWGTDTQYF. The CDR3 nucleotides are TGTGCCACCAGTGGACGGTGGGGCACAGATACGCAGTATTTT.

The genes are TRBV7-2 and TRBJ2-2, with 9 bases identical to TRBD2. In germline, CDR1 is SGHTA, CDR2 FQGNSA. Losses at the gene ends were 3 bases for V and 1 base for J; bases not matched to a gene: 0. The CDR3 extends over 15 amino acids. The CDR3 region is CASSLTSGNTGELFF. The CDR3 DNA is TGTGCCAGCAGCTTGACTAGCGGGAACACCGGGGAGCTGTTTTTT.

The chain carries TRBV9 and TRBJ1-3; 7 bases agree with TRBD1. Germline V CDR1 and CDR2: SGDLS, YYNGEE. CDR3 length equals 16 residues. Germline trimming cut 3 bases from V and 3 bases from J; bases unmatched to any gene: 9. CDR3 in amino acids: CASSAGTAHGGNTIYF. The CDR3 DNA is TGTGCCAGCAGCGCAGGGACAGCTCACGGTGGAAACACCATATATTTT.

The J gene is TRBJ1-3, the V gene TRBV9, with no clear D. The CDR3 is made up of 15 amino acids. V shed 1 base and J shed 0 bases, with 8 bases lying between them. The germline CDR1 and CDR2 sequences are SGDLS and YYNGEE. CDR3 bases: TGTGCCAGCAGCGTAAACCCCAGCTCTGGAAACACCATATATTTT. Residues: CASSVNPSSGNTIYF.

The chain is built from TRBV5-1 and TRBJ2-7; TRBD1 matches at 7 bases. CDR1 and CDR2 (germline): SGHRS, YFSETQ. J was trimmed by 3 bases and V by 1 base; bases with no gene match: 4. The length of the CDR3 is 14 residues. The CDR3 reads CASSLKGAGYEQYF. The CDR3 nucleotides read TGCGCCAGCAGCTTGAAGGGGGCCGGCTACGAGCAGTACTTC. The variable domain in full, with the rest retrieved from reference TRBV5-1 and TRBJ2-7, is KAGVTQTPRYLIKTRGQQVTLSCSPISGHRSVSWYQQTPGQGLQFLFEYFSETQRNKGNFPGRFSGRQFSNSRSEMNVSTLELGDSALYLCASSLKGAGYEQYFGPGTRLTVT.

This rearrangement joins TRBV5-6 to TRBJ1-2; tentative D call: TRBD1 (5 bases). Germline V gene lookup returns CDR1 SGHDT and CDR2 YYEEEE. The CDR3 runs to 15 residues. V lost 3 bases to trimming and J lost 4 bases, with 16 bases between them. Here the CDR3 DNA reads TGTGCCAGCAGCTCAAGCGTCGGGGGTATCTATGGCTACACCTTC. As protein: CASSSSVGGIYGYTF.

For the CDR3, the DNA is TGTGCCAGCAGTCCTCACCCTCGCCCAGATACGCAGTATTTT. Translation: CASSPHPRPDTQYF. The chain joins TRBV11-3 to TRBJ2-3; D is ambiguous. V was cut by 6 bases and J by 4 bases, with 14 bases left in between. Germline V gene data show CDR1 as SGHNT and CDR2 as YENEEA. This CDR3 has 14 residues.

The chain recombines TRBV10-3 with TRBJ2-2; TRBD1 agrees at 7 bases. The V gene end was trimmed by 3 bases and the J gene end by 3 bases; junction bases not matched to a gene: 4. The CDR3 has 15 residues. The germline CDR1 and CDR2 sequences are ENHRY and SYGVKD. Here the CDR3 reads CAISDEGADTGELFF. The CDR3 nucleotides read TGTGCCATCAGTGACGAGGGGGCGGACACCGGGGAGCTGTTTTTT.

The chain carries TRBV6-5 and TRBJ1-3; D gene uncertain. The CDR3 loop spans 16 amino acids. Germline V gene lookup returns CDR1 MNHEY and CDR2 SVGAGI. Trimming cost V 0 bases and J 0 bases, with 9 bases left between them. The CDR3, as DNA: TGTGCCAGCAGTTACTCGTTCTCCAACTCTGGAAACACCATATATTTT. This gives the protein CASSYSFSNSGNTIYF.

The chain employs TRBV5-1 and TRBJ2-1, with TRBD2 matching 12 bases. The CDR3 length is 15 residues. CDR1 and CDR2 (germline): SGHRS, YFSETQ. V lost 4 bases and J lost 7; bases outside the gene matches: 6. The CDR3 loop reads CASSQLAGGGNEQFF. CDR3 DNA: TGCGCCAGCAGCCAACTAGCGGGAGGCGGTAATGAGCAGTTCTTC.

V is TRBV11-3 and J is TRBJ2-7; 9 bases align to TRBD1. V trimming: 5 bases; J trimming: 5 bases; junction bases outside the gene matches: 7. Germline V CDR1 and CDR2: SGHNT, YENEEA. The length of the CDR3 is 14 residues. In DNA, the CDR3 is TGTGCCAGCAGCCCGGGGGACAGGGTTGACGAGCAGTACTTC. Translation gives CASSPGDRVDEQYF.

This rearrangement joins TRBV11-2 to TRBJ2-1; 12 bases fit TRBD2. Germline loops: CDR1 SGHAT, CDR2 FQNNGV. Unmatched junction bases numbered 1, after V lost 3 bases and J lost 4 bases. The CDR3 is made up of 15 amino acids. The CDR3 sequence: CASSFGTSGYNEQFF. The CDR3 coding sequence is TGTGCCAGCAGCTTCGGGACTAGCGGGTACAATGAGCAGTTCTTC.

This clone was picked up one time. The rearrangement uses TRBV24-1 and TRBJ1-2; D is unresolved. Trimming removed 5 bases from V and 5 bases from J, with 14 bases in between. The V gene's germline CDR1 is KGHDR and CDR2 SFDVKD. The CDR3 runs to 14 residues. CDR3 sequence reads: CATSGSLFDYGYTF. The DNA of the CDR3 is TGTGCCACCAGTGGAAGCCTCTTCGATTATGGCTACACCTTC.

The chain couples TRBV5-1 to TRBJ2-7, with D possibly TRBD1 on 6 matching bases. The CDR3 runs 14 residues. Germline V gives CDR1 SGHRS, CDR2 YFSETQ. V lost 4 bases, J lost 1 base, and 12 bases lay in between. The CDR3 reads CASSLSGQSYEQYF. For the CDR3, the DNA is TGCGCCAGCAGCCTTTCTGGACAGTCCTACGAGCAGTACTTC.

The chain joins TRBV7-8 to TRBJ1-5; D remains unclear. Per the germline V gene, CDR1 is SGHVS and CDR2 is FQNEAQ. V lost 2 bases and J 0 bases, leaving 14 bases between the germline ends. The length of the CDR3 is 17 residues. The CDR3 loop reads CASSLSGRLDSNQPQHF. The CDR3, as DNA: TGTGCCAGCAGCTTATCGGGCAGATTAGATAGCAATCAGCCCCAGCATTTT.

This clone is a singleton in its sample. The V gene is TRBV30, the J gene TRBJ2-7, with TRBD2 matching over 7 bases. Germline assignment: CDR1 GTSNPN and CDR2 SVGIG (reference sequence). J was trimmed by 2 bases and V by 4 bases; bases with no gene match: 2. The CDR3 runs to 12 residues. CDR3: CAWMGGTYEQYF. CDR3 bases: TGTGCCTGGATGGGGGGGACCTACGAGCAGTACTTC.

This chain uses TRBV6-6 with TRBJ1-2; maybe TRBD1 (6 bases). The CDR3 totals 13 residues. Germline V gene sequence: CDR1 MNHNY, CDR2 SVGAGI (reference sequence). The V and J ends lost 0 bases and 6 bases respectively, with 8 bases between them. CDR3 DNA sequence: TGTGCCAGCAGTTACTCTACAGGGAATGGCTACACCTTC. This translates into CASSYSTGNGYTF.

This clone was found a few times. J is TRBJ1-6 and V is TRBV6-5; D remains unclear. CDR3 length equals 14 residues. Trimming shortened V by 8 bases and J by 5 bases, and 13 bases separated the two germline ends. Germline V CDR1 and CDR2: MNHEY, SVGAGI. Here the CDR3 DNA reads TGTGCCAGCCAGTCAAGGTCCCATAATTCACCCCTCCACTTT. As protein: CASQSRSHNSPLHF.

A single count supports this clone. The J gene is TRBJ2-5, the V gene TRBV9; TRBD2 agrees at 8 bases. The length of the CDR3 is 16 residues. The V gene's germline CDR1 is SGDLS and CDR2 YYNGEE. V was clipped by 3 bases and J by 2 bases; unmatched bases: 9. CDR3: CASSGTIAGPQETQYF. In DNA, the CDR3 is TGTGCCAGCAGCGGGACGATAGCGGGACCTCAAGAGACCCAGTACTTC. The full variable domain, completed using reference TRBV9 and TRBJ2-5, is DSGVTQTPKHLITATGQRVTLRCSPRSGDLSVYWYQQSLDQGLQFLIQYYNGEERAKGNILERFSAQQFPDLHSELNLSSLELGDSALYFCASSGTIAGPQETQYFGPGTRLLVL.

CDR3 bases: TGTGCCAGCAGGCTAGCGGGGGGGCTTGGCTACACCTTC. Protein product: CASRLAGGLGYTF. This chain uses TRBV7-2 with TRBJ1-2; a possible D gene is TRBD1 (6 bases). Germline lookup yields CDR1 SGHTA and CDR2 FQGNSA. Trimming removed 6 bases at V and 7 bases at J, with 15 bases between. CDR3 length: 13 amino acids.

The chain joins TRBV10-3 to TRBJ2-7; 8 bases match TRBD2. Unmatched junction bases numbered 5, after V lost 4 bases and J lost 0 bases. The germline V gene has CDR1 ENHRY and CDR2 SYGVKD. This CDR3 comprises 15 residues. The CDR3, as DNA: TGTGCCATCAGTGCCCCGGGACTAGGCTCCTACGAGCAGTACTTC. Amino acids: CAISAPGLGSYEQYF.